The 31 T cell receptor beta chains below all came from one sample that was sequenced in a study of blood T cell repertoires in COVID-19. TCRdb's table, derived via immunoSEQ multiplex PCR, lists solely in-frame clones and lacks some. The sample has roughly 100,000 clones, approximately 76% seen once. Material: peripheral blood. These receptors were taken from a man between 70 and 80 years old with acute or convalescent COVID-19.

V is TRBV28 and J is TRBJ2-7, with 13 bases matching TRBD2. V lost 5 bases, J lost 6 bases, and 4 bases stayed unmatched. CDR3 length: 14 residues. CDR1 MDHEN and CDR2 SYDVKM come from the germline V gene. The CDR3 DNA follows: TGTGCCAGCAGTCGGACTAGCGGGAGACCCGAGCAGTACTTC. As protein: CASSRTSGRPEQYF. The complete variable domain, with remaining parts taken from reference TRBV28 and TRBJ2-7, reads DVKVTQSSRYLVKRTGEKVFLECVQDMDHENMFWYRQDPGLGLRLIYFSYDVKMKEKGDIPEGYSVSREKKERFSLILESASTNQTSMYLCASSRTSGRPEQYFGPGTRLTVT.

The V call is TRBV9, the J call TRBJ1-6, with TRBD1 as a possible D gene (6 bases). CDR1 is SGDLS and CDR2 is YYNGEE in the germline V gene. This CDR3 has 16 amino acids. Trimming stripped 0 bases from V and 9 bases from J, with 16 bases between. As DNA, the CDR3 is TGTGCCAGCAGCGTAGGTCCCGCAGGGGAGGGTTCACCCCTCCACTTT. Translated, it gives CASSVGPAGEGSPLHF. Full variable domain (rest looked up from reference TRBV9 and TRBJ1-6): DSGVTQTPKHLITATGQRVTLRCSPRSGDLSVYWYQQSLDQGLQFLIQYYNGEERAKGNILERFSAQQFPDLHSELNLSSLELGDSALYFCASSVGPAGEGSPLHFGNGTRLTVT.

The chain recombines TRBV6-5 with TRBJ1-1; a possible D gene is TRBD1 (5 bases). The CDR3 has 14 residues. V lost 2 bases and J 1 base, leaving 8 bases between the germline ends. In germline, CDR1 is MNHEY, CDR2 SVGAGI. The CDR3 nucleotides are TGTGCCAGCAGTTACGGAACAGGGAACACTGAAGCTTTCTTT. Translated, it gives CASSYGTGNTEAFF.

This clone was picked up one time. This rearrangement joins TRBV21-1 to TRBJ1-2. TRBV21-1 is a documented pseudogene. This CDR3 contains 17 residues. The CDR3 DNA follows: TGTGCCAGCAGCAAGACCGGATCGCGCGGGGCTAACTATGGCTACACCTTC. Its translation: CASSKTGSRGANYGYTF.

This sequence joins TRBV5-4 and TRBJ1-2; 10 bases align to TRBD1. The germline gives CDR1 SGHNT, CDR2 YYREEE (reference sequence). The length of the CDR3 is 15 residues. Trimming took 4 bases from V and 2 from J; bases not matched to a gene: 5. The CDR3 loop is CASSTWGQGNYGYTF. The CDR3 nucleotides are TGTGCCAGCAGCACCTGGGGACAGGGGAACTATGGCTACACCTTC. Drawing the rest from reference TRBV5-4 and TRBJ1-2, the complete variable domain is ETGVTQSPTHLIKTRGQQVTLRCSSQSGHNTVSWYQQALGQGPQFIFQYYREEENGRGNFPPRFSGLQFPNYSSELNVNALELDDSALYLCASSTWGQGNYGYTFGSGTRLTVV.

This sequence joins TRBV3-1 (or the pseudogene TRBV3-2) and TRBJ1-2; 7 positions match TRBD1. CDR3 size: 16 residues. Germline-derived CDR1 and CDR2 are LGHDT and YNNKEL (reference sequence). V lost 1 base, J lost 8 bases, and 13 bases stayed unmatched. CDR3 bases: TGTGCCAGCAGCCAAGGACCCCCGGGACAGCACACGGGCTACACCTTC. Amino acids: CASSQGPPGQHTGYTF.

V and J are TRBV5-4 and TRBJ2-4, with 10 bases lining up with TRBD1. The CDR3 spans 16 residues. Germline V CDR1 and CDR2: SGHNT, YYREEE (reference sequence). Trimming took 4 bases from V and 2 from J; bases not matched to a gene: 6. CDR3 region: CASSAGTGVSKNIQYF. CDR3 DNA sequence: TGTGCCAGCAGCGCGGGGACAGGGGTTTCCAAAAACATTCAGTACTTC.

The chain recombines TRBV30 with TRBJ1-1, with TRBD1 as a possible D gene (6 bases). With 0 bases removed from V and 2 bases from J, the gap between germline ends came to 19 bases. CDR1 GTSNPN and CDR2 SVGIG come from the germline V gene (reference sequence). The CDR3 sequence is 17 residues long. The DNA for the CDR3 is TGTGCCTGGAGTGTAAAGGGGCAGGGGAGTTTTAACACTGAAGCTTTCTTT. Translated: CAWSVKGQGSFNTEAFF.

DNA of the CDR3: TGTGCCTGGTCCGGGGGACAGGCCTACAATGAGCAGTTCTTC. It codes for CAWSGGQAYNEQFF. The rearrangement links TRBV30 to TRBJ2-1; the match to TRBD1 covers 8 bases. The CDR3 is made up of 14 amino acids. CDR1 is GTSNPN, CDR2 SVGIG, per germline (reference sequence). Trimming cost V 5 bases and J 2 bases; bases outside gene matches: 5.

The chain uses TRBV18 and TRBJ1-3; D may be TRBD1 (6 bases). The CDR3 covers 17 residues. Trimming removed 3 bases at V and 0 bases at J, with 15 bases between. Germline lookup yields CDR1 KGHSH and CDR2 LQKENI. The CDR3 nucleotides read TGTGCCAGCTCACCGAACAGGGTAGACCTCTCTGGAAACACCATATATTTT. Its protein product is CASSPNRVDLSGNTIYF.

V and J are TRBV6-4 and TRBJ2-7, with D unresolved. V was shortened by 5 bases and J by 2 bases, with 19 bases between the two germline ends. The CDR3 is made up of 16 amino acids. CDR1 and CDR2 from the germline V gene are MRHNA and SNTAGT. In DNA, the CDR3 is TGTGCCAGCAGTCCCGTGGTGGGCCATCGTCCCTACGAGCAGTACGTC. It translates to CASSPVVGHRPYEQYV.

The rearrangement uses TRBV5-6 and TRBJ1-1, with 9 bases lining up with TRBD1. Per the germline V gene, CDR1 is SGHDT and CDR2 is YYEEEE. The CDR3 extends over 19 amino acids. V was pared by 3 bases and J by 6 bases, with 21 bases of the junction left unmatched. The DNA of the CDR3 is TGTGCCAGCAGCTCGTCGACTGGGGACAGGGATTGGAAAACCCCTGAAGCTTTCTTT. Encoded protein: CASSSSTGDRDWKTPEAFF.

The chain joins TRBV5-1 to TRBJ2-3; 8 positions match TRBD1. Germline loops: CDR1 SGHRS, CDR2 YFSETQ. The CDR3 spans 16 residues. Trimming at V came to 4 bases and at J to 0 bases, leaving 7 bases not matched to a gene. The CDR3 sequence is CASSLRDRPSTDTQYF. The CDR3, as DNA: TGCGCCAGCAGCCTCAGGGACAGGCCGAGCACAGATACGCAGTATTTT.

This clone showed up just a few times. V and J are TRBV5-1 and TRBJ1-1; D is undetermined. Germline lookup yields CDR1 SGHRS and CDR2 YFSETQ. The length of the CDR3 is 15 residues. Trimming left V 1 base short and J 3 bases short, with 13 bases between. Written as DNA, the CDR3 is TGCGCCAGCAGCTTGCAGGTCTCCGGCGACACTGAAGCTTTCTTT. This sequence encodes CASSLQVSGDTEAFF.

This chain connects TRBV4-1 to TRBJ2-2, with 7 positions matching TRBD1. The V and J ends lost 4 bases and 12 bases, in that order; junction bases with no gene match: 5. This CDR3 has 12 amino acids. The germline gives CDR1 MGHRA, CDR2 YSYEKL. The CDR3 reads CASSPETGKLFF. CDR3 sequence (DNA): TGCGCCAGCAGCCCCGAGACAGGGAAGCTGTTTTTT.

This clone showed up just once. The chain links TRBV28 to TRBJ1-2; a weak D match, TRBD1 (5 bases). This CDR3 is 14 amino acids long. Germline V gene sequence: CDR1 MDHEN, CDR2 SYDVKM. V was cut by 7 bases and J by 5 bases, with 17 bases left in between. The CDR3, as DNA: TGTGCCAGCACCACACACGGGGGACGATATGGCTACACCTTC. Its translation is CASTTHGGRYGYTF.

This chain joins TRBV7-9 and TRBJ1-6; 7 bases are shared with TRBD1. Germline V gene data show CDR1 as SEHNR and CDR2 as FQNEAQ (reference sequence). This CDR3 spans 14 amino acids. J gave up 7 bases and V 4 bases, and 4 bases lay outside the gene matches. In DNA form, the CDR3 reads TGTGCCAGCAGCTCGATACAGGGGAATTCACCCCTCCACTTT. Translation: CASSSIQGNSPLHF.

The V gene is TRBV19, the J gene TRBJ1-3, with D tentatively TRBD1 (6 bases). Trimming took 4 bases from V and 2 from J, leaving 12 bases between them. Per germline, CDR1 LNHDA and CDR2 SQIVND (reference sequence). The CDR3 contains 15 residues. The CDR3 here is CASSTMTGTGNTIYF. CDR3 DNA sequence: TGTGCCAGTAGTACTATGACAGGTACTGGAAACACCATATATTTT.

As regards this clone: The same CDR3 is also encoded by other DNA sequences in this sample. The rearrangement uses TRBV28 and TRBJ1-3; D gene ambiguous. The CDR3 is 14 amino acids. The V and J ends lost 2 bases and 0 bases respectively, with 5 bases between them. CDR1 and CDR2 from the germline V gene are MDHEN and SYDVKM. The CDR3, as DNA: TGTGCCAGCAGTTTAGGCGGCTCTGGAAACACCATATATTTT. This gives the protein CASSLGGSGNTIYF.

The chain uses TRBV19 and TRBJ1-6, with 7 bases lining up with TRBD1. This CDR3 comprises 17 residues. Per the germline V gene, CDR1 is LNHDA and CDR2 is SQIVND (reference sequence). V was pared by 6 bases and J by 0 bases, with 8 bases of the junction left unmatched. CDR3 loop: CASSLGTASSYNSPLHF. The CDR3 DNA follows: TGTGCCAGTAGCCTGGGGACAGCTAGCTCCTATAATTCACCCCTCCACTTT.

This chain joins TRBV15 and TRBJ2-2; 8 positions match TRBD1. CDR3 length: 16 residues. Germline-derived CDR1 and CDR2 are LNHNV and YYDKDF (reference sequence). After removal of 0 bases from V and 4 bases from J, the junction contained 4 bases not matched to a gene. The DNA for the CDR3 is TGTGCCACCAGCAGAGATCTGACAGGGGCCACCGGGGAGCTGTTTTTT. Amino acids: CATSRDLTGATGELFF.

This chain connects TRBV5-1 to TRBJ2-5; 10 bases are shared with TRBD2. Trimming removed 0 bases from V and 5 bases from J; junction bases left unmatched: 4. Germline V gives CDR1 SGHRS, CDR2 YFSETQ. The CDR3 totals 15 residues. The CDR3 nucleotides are TGCGCCAGCAGCTTGGAAGCGGGGGGGCCGGAGACCCAGTACTTC. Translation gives CASSLEAGGPETQYF.

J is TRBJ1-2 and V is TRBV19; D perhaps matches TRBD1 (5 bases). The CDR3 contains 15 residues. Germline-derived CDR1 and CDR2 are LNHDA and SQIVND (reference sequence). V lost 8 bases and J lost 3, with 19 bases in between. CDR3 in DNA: TGTGCCAGTCTCGGCGGGGTACAGGATTACTATGGCTACACCTTC. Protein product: CASLGGVQDYYGYTF.

This CDR3 is CASKLGVSGGAYNEQFF. The CDR3 DNA reads TGCGCCAGCAAGCTTGGTGTAAGCGGGGGGGCCTACAATGAGCAGTTCTTC. The J gene is TRBJ2-1, the V gene TRBV5-1, with 10 bases lining up with TRBD2. Germline assignment: CDR1 SGHRS and CDR2 YFSETQ. Trimming took 6 bases from V and 2 from J; bases not matched to a gene: 11. The CDR3 covers 17 residues.

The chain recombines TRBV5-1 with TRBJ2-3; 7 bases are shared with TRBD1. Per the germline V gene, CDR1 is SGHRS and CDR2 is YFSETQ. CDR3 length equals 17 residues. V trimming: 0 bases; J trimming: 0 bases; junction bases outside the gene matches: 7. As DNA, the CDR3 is TGCGCCAGCAGCTTGGCCACCGGGACAGAGAGCACAGATACGCAGTATTTT. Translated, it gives CASSLATGTESTDTQYF.

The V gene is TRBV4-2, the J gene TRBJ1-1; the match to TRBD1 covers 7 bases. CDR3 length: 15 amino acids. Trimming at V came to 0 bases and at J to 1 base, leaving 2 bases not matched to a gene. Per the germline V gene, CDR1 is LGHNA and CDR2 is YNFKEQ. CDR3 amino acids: CASSQDRTGNTEAFF. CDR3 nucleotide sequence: TGTGCCAGCAGCCAAGATCGGACAGGGAACACTGAAGCTTTCTTT.

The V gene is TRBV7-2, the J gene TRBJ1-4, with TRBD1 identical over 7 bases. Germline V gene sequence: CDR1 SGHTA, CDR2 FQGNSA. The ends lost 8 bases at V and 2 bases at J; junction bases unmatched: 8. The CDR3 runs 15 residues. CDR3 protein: CASGKGRGTNEKLFF. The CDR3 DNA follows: TGTGCCAGCGGAAAGGGCAGGGGGACTAATGAAAAACTGTTTTTT.

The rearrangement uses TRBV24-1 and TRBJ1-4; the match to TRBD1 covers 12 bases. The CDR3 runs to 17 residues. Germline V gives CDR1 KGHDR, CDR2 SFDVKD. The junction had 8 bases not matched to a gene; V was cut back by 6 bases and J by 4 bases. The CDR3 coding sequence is TGTGCCACCAGTTCCGGGACAGGGGGCACAGGTAATGAAAAACTGTTTTTT. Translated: CATSSGTGGTGNEKLFF.

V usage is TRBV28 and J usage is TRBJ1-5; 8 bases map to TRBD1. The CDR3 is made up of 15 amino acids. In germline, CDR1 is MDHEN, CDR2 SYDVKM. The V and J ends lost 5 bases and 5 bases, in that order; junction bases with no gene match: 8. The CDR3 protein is CASSRNRGNYQPQHF. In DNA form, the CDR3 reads TGTGCCAGCAGTCGTAACAGGGGGAACTATCAGCCCCAGCATTTT.

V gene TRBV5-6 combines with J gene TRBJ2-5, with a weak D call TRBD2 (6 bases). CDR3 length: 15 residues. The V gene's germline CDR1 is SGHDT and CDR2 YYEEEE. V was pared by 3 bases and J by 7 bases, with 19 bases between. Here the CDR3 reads CASSWGGEAVGTQYF. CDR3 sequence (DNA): TGTGCCAGCAGCTGGGGCGGGGAAGCGGTGGGGACCCAGTACTTC.

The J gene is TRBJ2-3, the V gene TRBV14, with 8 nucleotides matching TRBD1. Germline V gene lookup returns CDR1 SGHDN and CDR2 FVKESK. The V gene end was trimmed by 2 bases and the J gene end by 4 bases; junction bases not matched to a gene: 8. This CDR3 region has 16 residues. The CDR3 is CASSQRTGFSADTQYF. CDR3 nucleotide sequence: TGTGCCAGCAGCCAACGGACAGGGTTCTCTGCAGATACGCAGTATTTT.